The 26 T cell receptor beta chains given below trace back to one sample, sequenced in a study of PD-1 blockade in mismatch repair-deficient tumors. Sequenced by immunoSEQ multiplex PCR; TCRdb stores in-frame clones only, minus some. The sample contains just under 80,000 clones, more than 80% of which appear only once. Specimen: peripheral blood, collected 44 weeks after starting pembrolizumab. These receptors all stem from an adult with mismatch repair-deficient cancer.

This clone was seen a single time. The V and J genes are TRBV30 and TRBJ2-2; 14 bases map to TRBD2. V lost 3 bases to trimming and J lost 7 bases; unmatched junction nucleotides: 7. CDR3 length: 16 amino acids. From germline, CDR1 is GTSNPN and CDR2 SVGIG (reference sequence). The CDR3 protein is CAWSSGLAGAIGELFF. The DNA of the CDR3 is TGTGCCTGGAGCTCGGGACTAGCGGGAGCTATCGGGGAGCTGTTTTTT.

The J gene is TRBJ2-5, the V gene TRBV25-1; no definite D call. The V gene lost 2 bases and the J gene lost 5 bases, with 18 bases spanning the gap. The CDR3 has 16 amino acids. The germline V gene has CDR1 MGHDK and CDR2 SYGVNS. CDR3 region: CASSELLPQAGETQYF. CDR3 sequence (DNA): TGTGCCAGCAGTGAACTCCTCCCCCAGGCCGGGGAGACCCAGTACTTC.

The rearrangement links TRBV5-4 to TRBJ1-2, with a tentative D call TRBD1 (5 bases). Germline assignment: CDR1 SGHNT and CDR2 YYREEE (reference sequence). The CDR3 spans 15 residues. Trimming pared 0 bases from V and 6 bases from J, leaving 15 bases between. In DNA, the CDR3 is TGTGCCAGCAGCTTGGTTCCGACAGACCGGAATGGCTACACCTTC. Its translation is CASSLVPTDRNGYTF.

This clone was counted only a few times. Here the CDR3 reads CASSPGTGYLYEQYF. CDR3 nucleotide sequence: TGTGCCAGCAGCCCCGGGACAGGGTATCTTTACGAGCAGTACTTC. This sequence joins TRBV7-3 and TRBJ2-7, with 9 positions matching TRBD1. The germline V gene has CDR1 SGHTA and CDR2 FQGTGA. This CDR3 is 15 amino acids long. V dropped 5 bases and J dropped 4; count of bases not matched to a gene: 9.

The chain is built from TRBV10-1 and TRBJ2-7; 10 nucleotides align to TRBD1. The CDR3 loop spans 14 amino acids. After removal of 6 bases from V and 7 bases from J, the junction contained 9 bases not matched to a gene. CDR1 and CDR2 (germline): WNHNN, SYGVQD (reference sequence). CDR3 in amino acids: CASSPRDRGWEQYF. The CDR3 coding sequence is TGCGCCAGCAGCCCCCGGGACAGGGGCTGGGAGCAGTACTTC.

V usage is TRBV27 and J usage is TRBJ2-2; 7 nucleotides line up with TRBD1. The trim removed 6 bases at V and 5 bases at J, leaving 6 bases unmatched. This CDR3 contains 14 residues. Germline V gives CDR1 MNHEY, CDR2 SMNVEV (reference sequence). In DNA form, the CDR3 reads TGTGCCAGCAGACCAGGACAGGTAACCGGGGAGCTGTTTTTT. Translated, it gives CASRPGQVTGELFF.

The chain combines TRBV6-5 with TRBJ1-4; weak D call: TRBD1 (6 bases). From germline, CDR1 is MNHEY and CDR2 SVGAGI. This CDR3 has 13 residues. Deletions cut 7 bases from V and 5 bases from J, with 11 bases between. The CDR3: CASTGQRNEKLFF. The CDR3, as DNA: TGTGCCAGCACCGGACAGAGGAATGAAAAACTGTTTTTT.

This clone was seen a single time. The chain carries TRBV29-1 and TRBJ1-1; no definite D call. Trimming took 2 bases from V and 1 from J, leaving 2 bases between them. The CDR3 is 11 residues long. CDR1 and CDR2 from the germline V gene are SQVTM and ANQGSEA. The CDR3 DNA follows: TGCAGCGTTGAAACGAACACTGAAGCTTTCTTT. This codes for CSVETNTEAFF.

There are a few counts of this clone. The chain carries TRBV9 and TRBJ2-5, with 8 bases aligning to TRBD2. Germline V gene data show CDR1 as SGDLS and CDR2 as YYNGEE. The CDR3 runs to 14 residues. With V trimmed by 4 bases and J by 4 bases, 6 bases remained unmatched. CDR3 coding DNA: TGTGCCAGCAGCTCCGGGACTAGACGAGAGACCCAGTACTTC. Amino acids: CASSSGTRRETQYF.

The J gene is TRBJ2-2, the V gene TRBV7-9; D is undetermined. The CDR3 totals 12 residues. The V gene's germline CDR1 is SEHNR and CDR2 FQNEAQ (reference sequence). CDR3 loop: CGCDPRTGELFF. In DNA, the CDR3 is TGTGGGTGTGACCCGCGCACCGGGGAGCTGTTTTTT.

The chain couples TRBV29-1 to TRBJ1-2, with 8 bases fitting TRBD1. V shed 7 bases and J 3 bases; nucleotides not matched to a gene: 7. Per the germline V gene, CDR1 is SQVTM and CDR2 is ANQGSEA. The CDR3 runs to 13 residues. CDR3 loop: CSATGQGDYGYTF. Written as DNA, the CDR3 is TGCAGCGCCACCGGACAGGGAGACTATGGCTACACCTTC.

The chain has TRBV11-2 and TRBJ2-1, with TRBD2 identical over 11 bases. This CDR3 region has 17 residues. V gave up 1 base and J gave up 4 bases; unmatched junction bases: 6. Germline CDR1 and CDR2: SGHAT and FQNNGV. The CDR3 sequence: CASSLGLAGFFYNEQFF. The CDR3 nucleotides are TGTGCCAGCAGCTTAGGACTAGCGGGATTTTTTTACAATGAGCAGTTCTTC.

The genes are TRBV10-1 and TRBJ2-2; D perhaps matches TRBD2 (6 bases). The V gene lost 3 bases and the J gene lost 3 bases, with 8 bases spanning the gap. CDR1 and CDR2 from the germline V gene are WNHNN and SYGVQD (reference sequence). The CDR3 has 14 amino acids. CDR3 nucleotides: TGCGCCAGCAGTGACTCGGGAGACACCGGGGAGCTGTTTTTT. Its translation is CASSDSGDTGELFF.

The V and J genes are TRBV21-1 and TRBJ2-7. TRBV21-1 is labeled a pseudogene. The CDR3 is made up of 12 amino acids. Here the CDR3 reads CASSTKAYEQYF. In DNA form, the CDR3 reads TGTGCCAGCAGCACAAAAGCCTACGAGCAGTACTTC.

The J gene is TRBJ1-2, the V gene TRBV4-1; perhaps TRBD1 as D (5 bases). Germline values: CDR1 MGHRA, CDR2 YSYEKL. The ends were cut back, 0 bases at V and 4 bases at J, with 9 bases in the middle. The CDR3 runs to 14 residues. The CDR3 region is CASSQDGTAYGYTF. The CDR3 DNA sequence: TGCGCCAGCAGCCAAGATGGGACGGCCTATGGCTACACCTTC.

The chain carries TRBV15 and TRBJ1-2; the match to TRBD1 covers 8 bases. CDR1 is LNHNV and CDR2 is YYDKDF in the germline V gene (reference sequence). CDR3 length: 13 residues. V dropped 4 bases and J dropped 8; count of bases not matched to a gene: 6. Here the CDR3 reads CATSIRTGSGYTF. In DNA, the CDR3 is TGTGCCACCAGCATACGGACAGGGTCAGGCTACACCTTC.

V and J are TRBV7-2 and TRBJ2-1; D gene unclear. Trimming cost V 1 base and J 6 bases, with 13 bases left between them. CDR3 length: 15 residues. From germline, CDR1 is SGHTA and CDR2 FQGNSA. The CDR3 reads CASSLGPYWANEQFF. The CDR3 DNA sequence: TGTGCCAGCAGCTTAGGACCCTATTGGGCCAATGAGCAGTTCTTC.

V gene TRBV5-6 combines with J gene TRBJ2-7; 10 bases match TRBD2. V shed 0 bases, J shed 4 bases, and the junction held 7 bases outside the gene matches. Germline V lookup: CDR1 SGHDT, CDR2 YYEEEE. The CDR3 runs 16 residues. This CDR3 is CASSLAPSGRGYEQYF. CDR3 nucleotide sequence: TGTGCCAGCAGCTTGGCGCCTAGCGGGAGAGGGTACGAGCAGTACTTC.

This clone appeared a single time. The V gene is TRBV2, the J gene TRBJ2-5; possibly TRBD1 for D (5 bases). Per germline, CDR1 SNHLY and CDR2 FYNNEI. Trimming took 5 bases from V and 5 from J, leaving 9 bases between them. This CDR3 has 12 amino acids. As DNA, the CDR3 is TGTGCCAGCAGTCGCAGGGTTGAGACCCAGTACTTC. Amino acids: CASSRRVETQYF.

The rearrangement joins TRBV7-2 to TRBJ2-3; tentative D call: TRBD2 (7 bases). V was trimmed by 5 bases and J by 3 bases, leaving 18 bases between them. Germline assignment: CDR1 SGHTA and CDR2 FQGNSA. There are 16 residues in the CDR3. CDR3 nucleotides: TGTGCCAGCAGCCTATTAGGGGGGGCAGGGACAGATACGCAGTATTTT. Translated: CASSLLGGAGTDTQYF.

The rearrangement links TRBV7-2 to TRBJ2-2; a weak D match, TRBD2 (6 bases). Trimming cost V 4 bases and J 6 bases, with 24 bases left between them. Germline V gene sequence: CDR1 SGHTA, CDR2 FQGNSA. The CDR3 has 18 residues. CDR3: CASSYTSPSYGSSGELFF. The CDR3 DNA reads as TGTGCCAGCAGCTACACGTCCCCGTCTTACGGGAGCTCCGGGGAGCTGTTTTTT.

This clone was picked up one time. J is TRBJ2-5 and V is TRBV6-5; D gene ambiguous. Deletions cut 8 bases from V and 5 bases from J, with 15 bases between. There are 13 residues in the CDR3. Germline V lookup: CDR1 MNHEY, CDR2 SVGAGI. This CDR3 reads CASRTGLRETQYF. The CDR3 DNA sequence: TGTGCCAGCCGCACTGGGCTCAGGGAGACCCAGTACTTC.

This rearrangement joins TRBV9 to TRBJ2-6; D remains unclear. Trimming removed 1 base at V and 1 base at J, with 6 bases between. The CDR3 consists of 15 residues. Germline loops: CDR1 SGDLS, CDR2 YYNGEE. CDR3 in amino acids: CASSVRQSGANVLTF. CDR3 DNA: TGTGCCAGCAGCGTAAGGCAGTCTGGGGCCAACGTCCTGACTTTC.

Here the CDR3 reads CASSGQGGGYTF. CDR3 nucleotides: TGTGCCAGCAGCGGACAGGGTGGGGGCTACACCTTC. The J gene is TRBJ1-2, the V gene TRBV5-5, with 8 bases matching TRBD1. The CDR3 spans 12 residues. Losses at the gene ends were 4 bases for V and 8 bases for J; bases not matched to a gene: 4. CDR1 and CDR2 (germline): SGHKS, YYEKEE (reference sequence).

This chain connects TRBV6-1 to TRBJ2-7; D possibly corresponds to TRBD2 (5 bases). CDR1 is MNHNS and CDR2 is SASEGT in the germline V gene. The CDR3 covers 12 residues. V lost 7 bases and J lost 6, with 13 bases in between. For the CDR3, the DNA is TGTGCCAGCACAGATGGAGGACGCGAGCAGTACTTC. Its protein is CASTDGGREQYF.

V usage is TRBV11-1 and J usage is TRBJ2-3; D ambiguous. CDR3 length: 13 amino acids. Trimming left V 1 base short and J 8 bases short, with 10 bases between. Germline V gives CDR1 SGHAT, CDR2 FQDESV (reference sequence). CDR3 in DNA: TGTGCCAGCAGCTTAGTTGAGTTAGGTACGCAGTATTTT. Its translation is CASSLVELGTQYF.